A single T cell receptor beta chain is shown here with its context. The antigen this receptor binds is unknown. Base-call qualities are not available, and no considerably larger clone is one nucleotide away. Donors were a few dozen systemically healthy Caucasian individuals from Russia aged roughly 6 to 100 years. Ten milliliters of peripheral blood were drawn from each donor into EDTA-treated Vacutainer tubes. PBMCs were isolated by Ficoll-Paque density-gradient centrifugation, with at least 7 million obtained per sample. Total RNA, at least 6 micrograms per sample, was extracted from PBMCs with Trizol reagent. The percentages of naive CD45RAhigh/CD27high T cells were determined by flow cytometry on a PBMC aliquot from every donor. The sample belongs to a study of blood T cells in healthy people across ages (dated by TCRdb to the mid-2010s). Regarding the research as a whole: In model experiments, roughly one uniquely barcoded TCR beta cDNA molecule per two T cells was captured by template switching. To track age-related changes in TCR beta repertoire diversity, the study relied on deep sequencing normalized with unique cDNA molecular identifiers. Four age groups were formed from the donors: young (average approximately 15 years), middle-aged (approximately 39), aged (roughly 56) and long-lived (more than 75). Donors of different ages were randomly distributed across sequencing lanes to avoid experimental bias. Using the same blood draw, the study looked at two additional independent replicas of 1 million unique cDNA reads for two donors, one aged 18 to 30 and the other aged 80 or older.

The paper as a whole reports these results and caveats: Donor CMV infection status was unknown, potentially confounding age-related changes in expanded clonotypes. A strong correlation was found between observed TCR beta diversity and the percentage of naive T cells measured by flow cytometry. As age increased, observed TCR beta diversity per million T cells dropped in a roughly linear way, and a significant reduction was already evident by age about 40. Estimates of total diversity from one million sequenced T cells were regarded as lower bounds and underestimates. Because profiling used bulk unsorted PBMCs, naive and antigen-experienced compartments could not be compared conclusively. Compared with the aged group, the long-lived group had more naive CD4+ T cells, fewer expanded clones and increased TCR diversity, a pattern suggesting age selection.

The CDR3 sequence holds 14 residues, the cysteine and phenylalanine included. CDR3 DNA only is kept here, 42 bases in frame from base 1. The germline V gene (reference sequence) yields SGHAT for CDR1 and FQDESV for CDR2. V sheds 5 bases and J sheds 1 base, leaving 11 bases between their ends. Library preparation used 5' RACE. A second 7 to 11 cycle PCR used a sample-barcoded 5' primer and a J-beta primer mix. A template-switch 5' adaptor carrying 12 random nucleotides introduced a unique molecular identifier onto each TCR beta cDNA molecule. Each sample yielded at least 2.5 million CDR3-containing paired-end reads. First-strand cDNA synthesis was performed from all RNA using the Mint cDNA synthesis kit, with priming by a TRBC-specific oligonucleotide. Following uracil-DNA glycosylase treatment, a first 18-cycle PCR with universal primers M1SS and BC2_uni_R was performed on all cDNA. In the paper's pipeline: Normalization of each sample was performed by random selection of 1 million high-quality reads, each carrying a distinct molecular identifier. Reads with shared molecular identifiers were discarded instead of being binned into consensus sequences. MiTCR, with a Q25 quality threshold and the strictest error-elimination algorithm, was used for CDR3 identification, clonotype clustering and error correction. A nonparametric unseen species model with Euler transformation was used to estimate a lower bound on total TCR beta diversity. TCRdb redid the processing of the public reads, applying fastp at Q25 and MiXCR, and retained in-frame beta chains. Entries that share a CDR3 protein sequence are merged under the most common genes and DNA. The V and J calls were not made by the authors but by TCRdb's processing. In all, the sample holds over 1,500,000 distinct CDR3 sequences, and about two fifths of those were seen once. The ten top clones hold more than 20% of the sample.

Sequencing was performed on blood. The V and J genes are TRBV11-1 and TRBJ1-2, with TRBD1 perhaps the D gene, on 5 matching bases. This sequence was found in a human donor in good health. CDR3 region: CASSKTAINYGYTF. The nucleotide sequence reads as follows: TGTGCCAGCAGCAAGACAGCCATTAACTATGGCTACACCTTC.